This T cell receptor (beta chain) is from a study of blood T cell repertoires in COVID-19. About the research overall: T cells, B-cell-depleted T cells, or PBMCs provided the cDNA or gDNA that served as material.

V shed 8 bases and J 2 bases; nucleotides not matched to a gene: 6. The CDR3 is 14 residues long. Per the germline V gene, CDR1 is SNHLY and CDR2 is FYNNEI. Using immunoSEQ multiplex PCR, the repertoire was profiled, and TCRdb retains in-frame clones only, with some absent. The repertoire has hundreds of thousands of clones, around 85% of them found once; the top ten carry 5% to 6.5%. The clonotype was recovered from a man aged 45 to 65 with active or convalescent COVID-19. Sequencing input: peripheral blood. J is TRBJ1-1 and V is TRBV2, with TRBD1 identical over 9 bases. The CDR3 DNA reads as TGTGCCAGCGGAGGGGACAGGGTTAACACTGAAGCTTTCTTT. Its translation: CASGGDRVNTEAFF.